The 14 T cell receptor beta chains given below trace back to one sample, sequenced in a study of blood T cell repertoires in COVID-19. TCRdb's table, derived via immunoSEQ multiplex PCR, lists solely in-frame clones and lacks some. The sample lists 250,000 to 350,000 clones; roughly 80% were seen once. The source material was peripheral blood. The receptors originated from a person aged 65-85 years with COVID-19, enrolled during active disease.

Many counts were recorded for this clone. The chain uses TRBV7-2 and TRBJ2-2, with TRBD2 identical over 10 bases. This CDR3 comprises 16 residues. From germline, CDR1 is SGHTA and CDR2 FQGNSA. Trimming cost V 3 bases and J 7 bases; bases outside gene matches: 8. CDR3 protein: CASSFLSGGRGGELFF. Written as DNA, the CDR3 is TGTGCCAGCAGCTTTCTTAGCGGGGGGCGCGGCGGGGAGCTGTTTTTT. Together with reference TRBV7-2 and TRBJ2-2, the CDR3 gives the full variable domain: GAGVSQSPSNKVTEKGKDVELRCDPISGHTALYWYRQSLGQGLEFLIYFQGNSAPDKSGLPSDRFSAERTGGSVSTLTIQRTQQEDSAVYLCASSFLSGGRGGELFFGEGSRLTVL.

This chain connects TRBV30 to TRBJ1-5; D not certain. Trimming removed 1 base from V and 11 bases from J, with 15 bases in between. Germline-derived CDR1 and CDR2 are GTSNPN and SVGIG (reference sequence). The CDR3 contains 13 residues. The CDR3 nucleotides read TGTGCCTGGAGTGGAGAGGCCGAATGGTCCCAGCATTTT. Its protein product is CAWSGEAEWSQHF. Full variable domain (rest looked up from reference TRBV30 and TRBJ1-5): SQTIHQWPATLVQPVGSPLSLECTVEGTSNPNLYWYRQAAGRGLQLLFYSVGIGQISSEVPQNLSASRPQDRQFILSSKKLLLSDSGFYLCAWSGEAEWSQHFGDGTRLSIL.

This rearrangement joins TRBV27 to TRBJ2-1, with D unresolved. From germline, CDR1 is MNHEY and CDR2 SMNVEV (reference sequence). V gave up 5 bases and J gave up 5 bases, with 4 bases separating them. The CDR3 runs to 11 residues. CDR3 protein: CASSIDNEQFF. The CDR3 DNA follows: TGTGCCAGCAGTATAGACAATGAGCAGTTCTTC.

The rearrangement links TRBV30 to TRBJ2-3; the D gene is possibly TRBD2 (6 bases). This CDR3 is 12 amino acids long. Germline V lookup: CDR1 GTSNPN, CDR2 SVGIG (reference sequence). With 7 bases removed from V and 6 bases from J, the gap between germline ends came to 14 bases. CDR3 coding DNA: TGTGCCTCTACCGGGAGTTTGGATACGCAGTATTTT. Its translation is CASTGSLDTQYF.

This clone came up a few times. V is TRBV5-1 and J is TRBJ2-2; D is unresolved. CDR3 length equals 15 residues. CDR1 and CDR2 (germline): SGHRS, YFSETQ. Trimming took off 0 bases at V and 3 bases at J, with 9 bases between the two ends. The CDR3: CASSLGHDYTGELFF. The CDR3 DNA follows: TGCGCCAGCAGCTTGGGGCACGACTACACCGGGGAGCTGTTTTTT.

This chain joins TRBV27 and TRBJ1-3; 7 nucleotides align to TRBD1. V lost 3 bases and J lost 2; bases outside the gene matches: 7. The CDR3 has 16 residues. Per the germline V gene, CDR1 is MNHEY and CDR2 is SMNVEV (reference sequence). The CDR3 coding sequence is TGTGCCAGCAGTTTCTCGGCGACAGGGACTGGAAACACCATATATTTT. Its protein product is CASSFSATGTGNTIYF.

The count of this clone is one. The chain joins TRBV7-9 to TRBJ2-5; 8 positions match TRBD1. Unmatched junction bases numbered 15, after V lost 5 bases and J lost 4 bases. This CDR3 comprises 17 residues. Germline CDR1 SEHNR, CDR2 FQNEAQ (reference sequence). As DNA, the CDR3 is TGTGCCAGCAGCCGCACAGTCTCCACGACAGGGGCAGAGACCCAGTACTTC. Its translation is CASSRTVSTTGAETQYF.

The V call is TRBV4-3, the J call TRBJ2-1, with D perhaps TRBD2 (5 bases). V shed 1 base and J shed 8 bases, with 12 bases lying between them. CDR3 length equals 14 residues. The germline V gene encodes CDR1 LGHNA and CDR2 YSLEER. The CDR3 nucleotides are TGCGCCAGCAGCCAAGGCCTACTAGACGATGAGCAGTTCTTC. Translation: CASSQGLLDDEQFF.

A remark on this clone: Since the CDR3 does not end with the conserved phenylalanine or tryptophan, this likely comes from a read error. The DNA is left out, because the CDR3 cannot be placed on it with certainty; the CDR3 is given as TCRdb lists it. V is TRBV21-1 and J is TRBJ1-4. TRBV21-1 is an annotated pseudogene. The CDR3 length is 11 residues, termini included. CDR3 region: CASSKALPGLV.

The chain employs TRBV6-4 and TRBJ1-5, with a tentative D call TRBD1 (6 bases). CDR3 length: 13 residues. Germline V CDR1 and CDR2: MRHNA, SNTAGT. Trimming took 5 bases from V and 7 from J, leaving 12 bases between them. The CDR3: CASSNRAGQPQHF. DNA for the CDR3: TGTGCCAGCAGTAACAGGGCTGGACAGCCCCAGCATTTT.

The chain employs TRBV2 and TRBJ2-7; 13 bases are shared with TRBD2. The V and J ends lost 6 bases and 5 bases, in that order; junction bases with no gene match: 7. Germline values: CDR1 SNHLY, CDR2 FYNNEI. CDR3 length equals 15 residues. In DNA, the CDR3 is TGTGCCAGCAGGCCCCGGACTAGCGGGAGCCACGAGCAGTACTTC. Translated, it gives CASRPRTSGSHEQYF.

The chain couples TRBV30 to TRBJ2-5, with D tentatively TRBD1 (6 bases). Germline V gene data show CDR1 as GTSNPN and CDR2 as SVGIG (reference sequence). Deletions cut 4 bases from V and 4 bases from J, with 16 bases between. The CDR3 is 14 residues long. The CDR3 DNA reads as TGTGCCTGGACCTGGGGGCCTTTCGGAGAGACCCAGTACTTC. It is translated as CAWTWGPFGETQYF.

The CDR3 DNA follows: TGTGCCAGCAGCAACCTCGGGGGGGCGAGCACAGATACGCAGTATTTT. Amino acid sequence: CASSNLGGASTDTQYF. The chain joins TRBV5-8 to TRBJ2-3; 8 bases agree with TRBD2. Germline V CDR1 and CDR2: SGHTS, YDEGEE. With 4 bases clipped from V and 0 bases from J, the junction kept 7 bases outside the gene matches. The CDR3 extends over 16 amino acids.

On this clone itself: The junction does not match germline at one end; this may be a read error. V is TRBV6-4 and J is TRBJ1-2; the D is unclear. Germline V CDR1 and CDR2: MRHNA, SNTAGT. The CDR3 is 9 amino acids. The CDR3 sequence: CASTAGRTF. The CDR3 DNA reads TGTGCCAGCACAGCCGGGCGGACTTTC.